This TCR beta chain is drawn from a study of cytotoxic CD8 clonotypes in ibrutinib-treated CLL. Study-wide background: Sequencing produced an average of about 280,000 productive templates and 85,000 to 100,000 productive rearrangements per sample.

Depths of 1 in 200,000 to 1 in 1 million T cells were the sequencing target. Profiling relied on immunoSEQ multiplex PCR, and the TCRdb table lists in-frame clones only, not all of them. The table has about 140,000 clones, around 80% seen once. As regards this clone: The antigen remains undetermined.

Germline lookup yields CDR1 SQVTM and CDR2 ANQGSEA. V lost 4 bases, J lost 0 bases, and 6 bases stayed unmatched. CDR3 length: 15 residues. Whole-study results and caveats: Upon ibrutinib response clonality rose, and upon progression it fell back toward baseline. Sustained-remission and progressing patients had different sampling times.

The TCR comes from a human donor with chronic lymphocytic leukemia. The gene calls are TRBV29-1 and TRBJ1-1, with 9 bases that match TRBD1. Material: PBMCs, obtained after 36 months of ibrutinib treatment. The chain's CDR3 is CSVGPGTGLNTEAFF. The CDR3 DNA follows: TGCAGCGTTGGCCCGGGGACAGGGCTGAACACTGAAGCTTTCTTT.